This TCR beta chain comes out of a study of T cell responses to AZD1222 COVID-19 vaccine. General study points: Donors, mostly white British, included more females; clonal diversity was possibly underestimated. Without day 14 samples, only post-peak T cell repertoires were studied. Epitopes outside B.1.351 and B.1.1.7 mutated regions reportedly drew nearly half of spike TCRs.

TCRdb keeps only in-frame clones here, not all; method: immunoSEQ multiplex PCR. The sample has more than 95,000 clones; roughly nine tenths are singletons. For this clone: Its antigen is undetermined.

Deletions cut 8 bases from V and 1 base from J, with 8 bases between. CDR3 length equals 13 residues. Germline CDR1 and CDR2: SNHLY and FYNNEI. The specimen comprised peripheral blood, sampled 28 days after the second AZD1222 dose. This receptor was taken from an adult who received the AZD1222 COVID-19 vaccine. The chain carries TRBV2 and TRBJ2-2; D ambiguous. Here the CDR3 DNA reads TGTGCCAGCGGTAGTGAGAACACCGGGGAGCTGTTTTTT. It codes for CASGSENTGELFF.